This T cell receptor beta chain originates from a study of control samples from healthy donors and cancer patients. The assay was immunoSEQ multiplex PCR, and TCRdb's table has in-frame clones only and misses some. Of 90,000 to 150,000 clones detected, approximately 88% appear once; the ten largest clones hold approximately 3.2%. The source material was blood. The clonotype originates from a man between 35 and 55 years old in good health.

The CDR3 spells CASSLAGFPNYGYTF. The DNA of the CDR3 is TGTGCCAGCAGCTTGGCCGGGTTTCCTAACTATGGCTACACCTTC. The chain recombines TRBV5-6 with TRBJ1-2; D not certain. Trimming pared 0 bases from V and 0 bases from J, leaving 9 bases between. Germline CDR1 reads SGHDT; CDR2 reads YYEEEE. This CDR3 is 15 amino acids long.